Below, 29 T cell receptor beta chains from the same sample are listed, as sequenced in a study of T cell responses to AZD1222 COVID-19 vaccine. Clones were sequenced by immunoSEQ multiplex PCR, and TCRdb holds only the in-frame ones, with some missing. The table has about 130,000 clones, about 93% seen once. This specimen consisted of peripheral blood, obtained on day 0 of AZD1222 vaccination. These receptors all stem from an adult in good health.

This clone occurred a few times. The rearrangement uses TRBV4-1 and TRBJ2-1; 8 bases map to TRBD1. Germline V CDR1 and CDR2: MGHRA, YSYEKL. The J segment lost 1 base and the V segment lost 1 base, leaving 6 bases of the junction unmatched. This CDR3 contains 17 residues. CDR3 protein: CASSQVAGGTSYNEQFF. The CDR3 region has the DNA TGCGCCAGCAGCCAAGTAGCAGGGGGCACGTCCTACAATGAGCAGTTCTTC.

The chain has TRBV28 and TRBJ2-5, with 9 bases aligning to TRBD1. CDR1 and CDR2 from the germline V gene are MDHEN and SYDVKM. Trimming cost V 2 bases and J 7 bases; bases outside gene matches: 5. The CDR3 sequence is 14 residues long. CDR3 sequence (DNA): TGTGCCAGCAGTTTAATGACAGGGGGGGTGACCCAGTACTTC. Its protein is CASSLMTGGVTQYF.

Written as DNA, the CDR3 is TGTGCCAGTAGTATGATTGCTAGCGGGAATAACGAGCAGTACTTC. It codes for CASSMIASGNNEQYF. The chain combines TRBV19 with TRBJ2-7; TRBD2 aligns across 9 bases. This CDR3 is 15 amino acids long. The V gene end was trimmed by 3 bases and the J gene end by 5 bases; junction bases not matched to a gene: 8. Germline loops: CDR1 LNHDA, CDR2 SQIVND (reference sequence).

This sequence joins TRBV21-1 and TRBJ2-7; TRBD2 was called by the table and not checked on the DNA. TRBV21-1 is a documented pseudogene. The CDR3 extends over 13 amino acids. The CDR3 DNA reads as TGTGCCAACACCCTGGGGGGGACGCGGGAGCAGTACTTC. Translating it yields CANTLGGTREQYF.

This rearrangement joins TRBV5-1 to TRBJ2-1, with TRBD2 identical over 10 bases. CDR1 is SGHRS, CDR2 YFSETQ, per germline. Trimming cost V 2 bases and J 10 bases; bases outside gene matches: 6. The CDR3 sequence is 14 residues long. The CDR3 protein is CASSFASGRYEQFF. The CDR3 nucleotides are TGCGCCAGCAGCTTCGCTAGCGGGAGATACGAGCAGTTCTTC.

This chain links TRBV3-1 (or the pseudogene TRBV3-2) with TRBJ1-2; D unresolved. The V end lost 4 bases, the J end lost 1 base, and 10 bases lay between the germline ends. From germline, CDR1 is LGHDT and CDR2 YNNKEL (reference sequence). CDR3 length equals 14 residues. The CDR3 sequence is CASSPIGDNYGYTF. The CDR3 region has the DNA TGTGCCAGCAGCCCCATCGGAGATAACTATGGCTACACCTTC.

CDR3 coding DNA: TGTGCCAGCAGCCAAGACTTGGGGGATGCGCAGTATTTT. Translating gives CASSQDLGDAQYF. The gene calls are TRBV3-1 (or the pseudogene TRBV3-2) and TRBJ2-3; D might be TRBD1 or TRBD2, each matching 5 bases. Trimming stripped 0 bases from V and 10 bases from J, with 11 bases between. CDR3 length: 13 amino acids. From germline, CDR1 is LGHDT and CDR2 YNNKEL (reference sequence).

The chain employs TRBV28 and TRBJ2-3; 7 bases match TRBD2. The V gene's germline CDR1 is MDHEN and CDR2 SYDVKM. This CDR3 has 15 amino acids. V dropped 3 bases and J dropped 3; count of bases not matched to a gene: 6. This CDR3 reads CASSLRGSGTDTQYF. The CDR3 DNA sequence: TGTGCCAGCAGTTTGCGCGGGAGTGGGACAGATACGCAGTATTTT.

The chain employs TRBV18 and TRBJ2-2, with 7 bases that match TRBD1. The ends lost 6 bases at V and 0 bases at J; junction bases unmatched: 1. In germline, CDR1 is KGHSH, CDR2 LQKENI. The CDR3 consists of 14 residues. The DNA for the CDR3 is TGTGCCAGCTCCGGGACAGCGAACACCGGGGAGCTGTTTTTT. It specifies CASSGTANTGELFF.

This clone came up once. The chain combines TRBV27 with TRBJ2-7, with D uncertain. Germline lookup yields CDR1 MNHEY and CDR2 SMNVEV (reference sequence). Trimming left V 4 bases short and J 5 bases short, with 15 bases between. The CDR3 consists of 14 residues. The CDR3 sequence is CASSWGIEGHEQYF. The DNA of the CDR3 is TGTGCCAGCAGTTGGGGAATCGAAGGTCACGAGCAGTACTTC.

This sequence joins TRBV27 and TRBJ2-1; the D call may be TRBD1 or TRBD2 (5 bases each). CDR1 and CDR2 (germline): MNHEY, SMNVEV (reference sequence). CDR3 length: 15 residues. V dropped 11 bases and J dropped 7 bases, with 24 bases sitting between them. CDR3 amino acids: CACHSGTPTPNEQFF. The CDR3 nucleotides read TGTGCCTGTCACTCCGGGACCCCCACACCGAATGAGCAGTTCTTC.

The sample holds one count of this clone. V usage is TRBV5-1 and J usage is TRBJ2-7; 7 nucleotides align to TRBD2. V lost 1 base, J lost 0 bases, and 10 bases stayed unmatched. Germline V lookup: CDR1 SGHRS, CDR2 YFSETQ. This CDR3 contains 17 residues. The CDR3 sequence is CASSLTLTSDNSYEQYF. CDR3 sequence (DNA): TGCGCCAGCAGCTTGACCCTAACTAGCGACAACTCCTACGAGCAGTACTTC.

This clone has a single count. The chain recombines TRBV7-8 with TRBJ2-2; D tentatively fits TRBD1 or TRBD2 (5 bases each). The CDR3 runs 15 residues. The V end was cut by 5 bases, the J end by 3 bases, with 13 bases between. Per the germline V gene, CDR1 is SGHVS and CDR2 is FQNEAQ. This CDR3 is CASSLTGRDTGELFF. CDR3 nucleotide sequence: TGTGCCAGCAGCCTCACGGGGCGAGACACCGGGGAGCTGTTTTTT.

This clone has only one observation. The rearrangement joins TRBV9 to TRBJ2-3; D is ambiguous. This CDR3 comprises 14 residues. Looked up from germline, CDR1 is SGDLS and CDR2 is YYNGEE. V gave up 4 bases and J gave up 2 bases, with 11 bases separating them. CDR3 protein: CASSLRPVTDTQYF. DNA for the CDR3: TGTGCCAGCAGCCTAAGACCCGTCACAGATACGCAGTATTTT. Drawing the rest from reference TRBV9 and TRBJ2-3, the complete variable domain is DSGVTQTPKHLITATGQRVTLRCSPRSGDLSVYWYQQSLDQGLQFLIQYYNGEERAKGNILERFSAQQFPDLHSELNLSSLELGDSALYFCASSLRPVTDTQYFGPGTRLTVL.

This clone was observed once. The J gene is TRBJ2-5, the V gene TRBV11-2; 7 positions agree with TRBD2. V shed 7 bases, J shed 3 bases, and the junction held 20 bases outside the gene matches. The CDR3 has 18 amino acids. Germline lookup yields CDR1 SGHAT and CDR2 FQNNGV. The chain's CDR3 is CASTLGRGRGLSEETQYF. DNA for the CDR3: TGTGCCAGCACCCTGGGACGCGGGAGAGGATTAAGTGAAGAGACCCAGTACTTC.

J is TRBJ2-5 and V is TRBV6-1; D remains ambiguous. This CDR3 spans 13 amino acids. V was pared by 3 bases and J by 9 bases, with 14 bases between. CDR1 is MNHNS, CDR2 SASEGT, per germline. The CDR3 DNA reads TGTGCCAGCAGTGAGGGGTTGTGGTTCGCCCAGTACTTC. Translating it yields CASSEGLWFAQYF.

Here the CDR3 DNA reads TGTGCCATCAGGACAGGACTTAGCACAGATACGCAGTATTTT. It translates to CAIRTGLSTDTQYF. V usage is TRBV10-3 and J usage is TRBJ2-3, with D possibly being TRBD1 (6 bases). V lost 6 bases and J lost 0, with 10 bases in between. The CDR3 loop spans 14 amino acids. In germline, CDR1 is ENHRY, CDR2 SYGVKD.

The chain joins TRBV27 to TRBJ2-7; the match to TRBD1 covers 9 bases. This CDR3 is built from 16 residues. V lost 5 bases, J lost 7 bases, and 15 bases stayed unmatched. Germline CDR1 and CDR2: MNHEY and SMNVEV (reference sequence). CDR3 bases: TGTGCCAGCAGTCGAACAACCCCGACAGGGGGTAGGGAGCAGTACTTC. Protein: CASSRTTPTGGREQYF.

The chain employs TRBV2 and TRBJ1-5; maybe TRBD1 (5 bases). Germline loops: CDR1 SNHLY, CDR2 FYNNEI. Trimming pared 2 bases from V and 4 bases from J, leaving 9 bases between. The CDR3 has 14 amino acids. The CDR3 reads CASSELGENQPQHF. CDR3 DNA: TGTGCCAGCAGTGAATTGGGGGAAAATCAGCCCCAGCATTTT. Using reference TRBV2 and TRBJ1-5 for the parts outside the CDR3, the full variable domain is EPEVTQTPSHQVTQMGQEVILRCVPISNHLYFYWYRQILGQKVEFLVSFYNNEISEKSEIFDDQFSVERPDGSNFTLKIRSTKLEDSAMYFCASSELGENQPQHFGDGTRLSIL.

The rearrangement links TRBV12-5 to TRBJ2-4; unclear D gene. There are 19 residues in the CDR3. The V and J ends lost 0 bases and 1 base respectively, with 19 bases between them. Germline V CDR1 and CDR2: LGHNT, FRNRAP. The CDR3: CASGLVPFSGLYAKNIQYF. As DNA, the CDR3 is TGTGCTAGTGGTTTGGTACCTTTTTCCGGGTTATATGCCAAAAACATTCAGTACTTC.

V is TRBV2 and J is TRBJ1-1, with D hard to call. V lost 3 bases to trimming and J lost 5 bases, with 22 bases between them. The CDR3 spans 17 residues. CDR1 and CDR2 from the germline V gene are SNHLY and FYNNEI. For the CDR3, the DNA is TGTGCCAGCAGTGAGAGGTTGAGGACGGTAGGCAAAACTGAAGCTTTCTTT. Residues: CASSERLRTVGKTEAFF.

The genes are TRBV29-1 and TRBJ2-5, with D possibly TRBD2 on 5 matching bases. Germline-derived CDR1 and CDR2 are SQVTM and ANQGSEA. The CDR3 has 14 residues. V was shortened by 0 bases and J by 5 bases, with 13 bases between the two germline ends. CDR3 sequence: CSVEDQRARETQYF. CDR3 bases: TGCAGCGTTGAAGATCAGAGGGCTCGGGAGACCCAGTACTTC. The whole variable domain, filled in from reference TRBV29-1 and TRBJ2-5, reads SAVISQKPSRDICQRGTSLTIQCQVDSQVTMMFWYRQQPGQSLTLIATANQGSEATYESGFVIDKFPISRPNLTFSTLTVSNMSPEDSSIYLCSVEDQRARETQYFGPGTRLLVL.

This sequence joins TRBV12-3 or TRBV12-4 and TRBJ1-2; D remains ambiguous. The CDR3 runs to 11 residues. With 6 bases removed from V and 8 bases from J, the gap between germline ends came to 10 bases. The CDR3 region has the DNA TGTGCCAGCAGCTCCACCTCCGGCTACACCTTC. Its protein is CASSSTSGYTF.

The CDR3 DNA is TGTGCCAGCAGTTCCCCCACAGGGGAGGGAACTGAAGCTTTCTTT. As protein: CASSSPTGEGTEAFF. The chain links TRBV28 to TRBJ1-1, with 7 positions matching TRBD1. This CDR3 spans 15 amino acids. V lost 4 bases, J lost 5 bases, and 10 bases stayed unmatched. Per germline, CDR1 MDHEN and CDR2 SYDVKM. The whole variable domain, remainder taken from reference TRBV28 and TRBJ1-1, is DVKVTQSSRYLVKRTGEKVFLECVQDMDHENMFWYRQDPGLGLRLIYFSYDVKMKEKGDIPEGYSVSREKKERFSLILESASTNQTSMYLCASSSPTGEGTEAFFGQGTRLTVV.

J is TRBJ2-7 and V is TRBV2; D gene uncertain. V gave up 2 bases and J gave up 2 bases, with 4 bases separating them. The CDR3 sequence is 12 residues long. The germline gives CDR1 SNHLY, CDR2 FYNNEI. CDR3 residues: CASSEMAYEQYF. As DNA, the CDR3 is TGTGCCAGCAGTGAAATGGCCTACGAGCAGTACTTC.

The chain employs TRBV6-5 and TRBJ1-4, with D uncertain. Trimming stripped 5 bases from V and 3 bases from J, with 10 bases between. The CDR3 is 14 residues long. CDR1 and CDR2 (germline): MNHEY, SVGAGI. The CDR3: CASSRGGSNEKLFF. DNA of the CDR3: TGTGCCAGCAGTCGAGGAGGGTCTAATGAAAAACTGTTTTTT.

Worth noting for this clone: This sample also contains other DNA sequences that code for the same CDR3. This rearrangement joins TRBV5-1 to TRBJ2-5, with D unresolved. The CDR3 loop spans 12 amino acids. V dropped 0 bases and J dropped 5 bases, with 5 bases sitting between them. Germline lookup yields CDR1 SGHRS and CDR2 YFSETQ. CDR3 coding DNA: TGCGCCAGCAGCTTGGCAAGGGAGACCCAGTACTTC. This sequence encodes CASSLARETQYF.

V is TRBV30 and J is TRBJ2-1, with D perhaps TRBD2 (5 bases). The CDR3 is 14 residues long. Deletions cut 4 bases from V and 3 bases from J, with 13 bases between. From germline, CDR1 is GTSNPN and CDR2 SVGIG (reference sequence). CDR3 sequence: CAWNPSSFYNEQFF. The CDR3 DNA reads TGTGCCTGGAACCCTAGCAGTTTCTACAATGAGCAGTTCTTC.

The V call is TRBV5-8, the J call TRBJ2-3, with TRBD2 identical over 11 bases. The V gene's germline CDR1 is SGHTS and CDR2 YDEGEE. The CDR3 extends over 16 amino acids. The ends lost 4 bases at V and 2 bases at J; junction bases unmatched: 6. The CDR3 DNA reads TGTGCCAGCAGCGCGGGACTAGCGGCATACACAGATACGCAGTATTTT. This sequence encodes CASSAGLAAYTDTQYF.